The rows below give T cell receptor beta chains drawn from one sample of a study of T cells expressing NK-cell markers. TCRdb re-called the 5' RACE reads, yielding one record per CDR3 amino acid sequence without DNA. The table lists roughly 120,000 distinct CDR3 sequences, with less than 20% in the top ten. Sequenced: blood T cells: a sorted CD56 or NKG2C T cell subset, CD4+ or CD8+ T cells, or bulk PBMC T cells (not recorded which). The receptors were sampled from a woman between 18 and 70 years old in good health. The CDR3 runs from the conserved cysteine through the conserved F or W.

V gene,J gene,CDR3 protein
TRBV10-3,TRBJ2-5,CAISQRGVKKYQETQYF
TRBV12-3/TRBV12-4,TRBJ2-1,CASSLIGSRNEQFF
TRBV4-2,TRBJ2-1,CASSQVEGASYNEQFF
TRBV27,TRBJ1-6,CASSSGGGPLHF
TRBV20-1,TRBJ2-3,CSADAYTDTQYF
TRBV15,TRBJ1-5,CATSRDTDDSNQPQHF
TRBV7-9,TRBJ2-3,CASSPTGGSTDTQYF
TRBV11-2,TRBJ2-4,CASSLAYGIDKNIQYF
TRBV4-3,TRBJ1-5,CASSLLCQPQHF
TRBV4-2,TRBJ2-7,CASSQSRDYEQYF
TRBV5-6,TRBJ2-5,CASSVQETQYF
TRBV18,TRBJ2-1,CASSPSTRTGSDEQFF
TRBV11-2,TRBJ2-3,CASSLPVAGTSTDTQYF
TRBV7-8,TRBJ2-3,CASTQGGLHGTDTQYF
TRBV4-3,TRBJ2-3,CASSRRLAGEATDTQYF
TRBV18,TRBJ2-5,CASSPGTGLGYQETQYF
TRBV7-8,TRBJ2-3,CASSLGEAQYF
TRBV2,TRBJ2-1,CAVIGTSGGEGNEQFF
TRBV10-3,TRBJ2-7,CAIKRQGFGHEQYF
TRBV27,TRBJ2-7,CASSLGLTSEEQYF
TRBV9,TRBJ2-1,CASVAGGTYNEQFF
TRBV6-2/TRBV6-3,TRBJ1-1,CASSRDSPEAFF
TRBV7-9,TRBJ1-1,CASSPELLLDTEAFF
TRBV19,TRBJ2-2,CASKGGTGELFF
TRBV5-1,TRBJ1-1,CASSLGQVNTEAFF
TRBV28,TRBJ2-3,CASSVSTSGLEDTQYF
TRBV5-1,TRBJ2-1,CASSRDSPHSYNEQFF
TRBV9,TRBJ2-1,CASSVGWGVLNEQFF
TRBV29-1,TRBJ2-1,CSVETSGNYEQFF
TRBV4-3,TRBJ2-5,CASSPPGEGTQYF
TRBV25-1,TRBJ1-2,CASSERWGGYDYYGYTF
TRBV5-1,TRBJ2-7,CASSLGGADSYEQYF
TRBV4-2,TRBJ2-1,CASSLHLSSYNEQFF
TRBV11-2,TRBJ2-5,CASSYTSGGLKETQYF
TRBV27,TRBJ1-1,CASSFGQGFTEAFF
TRBV7-9,TRBJ2-1,CASSSRIWGANEQFF
TRBV4-3,TRBJ2-3,CASNQGAGGGDTQYF
TRBV12-3/TRBV12-4,TRBJ2-1,CASSSTGGNEQFF
TRBV20-1,TRBJ2-3,CSARNRLNTDTQYF
TRBV4-2,TRBJ2-2,CASSQEWDTGELFF
TRBV7-3,TRBJ1-1,CASSFFPDPDTEAFF
TRBV30,TRBJ1-1,CAWRRPRDTEAFF
TRBV6-1,TRBJ2-3,CASSVSGTSGHGGTDTQYF
TRBV4-3,TRBJ2-3,CASSQGLAGLTDTQYF
TRBV27,TRBJ1-3,CASSSTGNSGNTIYF
TRBV7-9,TRBJ2-7,CASSLQDRYYEQYF
TRBV7-3,TRBJ2-1,CASSLGLAGPLSYNEQFF
TRBV27,TRBJ1-1,CASRPLTGVTEAFF
TRBV12-3/TRBV12-4,TRBJ1-5,CASTPDRGDQPQHF
TRBV7-4,TRBJ1-5,CASSSQGARSNQPQHF
TRBV18,TRBJ1-3,CASSAGVSGNTIYF
TRBV7-9,TRBJ2-1,CASSAQWSGGRNEQFF
TRBV29-1,TRBJ2-5,CSRAARGPQETQYF